This entry features one T cell receptor beta chain sequence. The antigen is unknown. Stated time point: after dendritic cell vaccination, including at tumor progression/relapse. Input was 2 to 2.5 ug genomic DNA, or all available if less. The assay was immunoSEQ multiplex PCR, and TCRdb's table has in-frame clones only and misses some. The sample includes about 87,000 clones, roughly four fifths of them seen just once. Germline lookup yields CDR1 SGHNT and CDR2 YYREEE (reference sequence). Trimming shortened V by 0 bases and J by 0 bases, and 7 bases separated the two germline ends. The CDR3 contains 15 residues. The sample originates from a study of glioma-infiltrating T cells after dendritic cell vaccination. Study summary: Three intradermal dendritic cell vaccine injections were given every two weeks. Study-level findings and limits: Estimated pretreatment TIL content predicted outcome after dendritic cell vaccination. Complete blood and tumor specimen sets were limited to few patients.

The receptor's source is a human donor with glioblastoma. The chain combines TRBV5-4 with TRBJ1-3; D is unresolved. This specimen was blood, taken after dendritic cell vaccination. The CDR3 DNA reads TGTGCCAGCAGCTTGGGTCCAGTCTCTGGAAACACCATATATTTT. Translating gives CASSLGPVSGNTIYF.